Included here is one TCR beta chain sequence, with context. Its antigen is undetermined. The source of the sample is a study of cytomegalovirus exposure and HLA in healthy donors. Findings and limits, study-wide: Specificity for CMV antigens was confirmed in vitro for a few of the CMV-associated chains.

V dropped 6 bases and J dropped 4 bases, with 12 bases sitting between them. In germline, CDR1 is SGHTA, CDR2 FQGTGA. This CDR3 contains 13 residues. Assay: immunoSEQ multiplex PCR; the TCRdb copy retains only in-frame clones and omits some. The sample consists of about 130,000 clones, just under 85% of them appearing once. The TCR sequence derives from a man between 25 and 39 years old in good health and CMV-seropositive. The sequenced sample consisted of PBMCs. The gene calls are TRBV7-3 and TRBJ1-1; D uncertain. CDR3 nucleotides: TGTGCCAGCAGTCTCTACGGGAGCACTGAAGCTTTCTTT. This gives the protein CASSLYGSTEAFF. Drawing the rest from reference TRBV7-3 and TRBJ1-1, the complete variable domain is GAGVSQTPSNKVTEKGKYVELRCDPISGHTALYWYRQSLGQGPEFLIYFQGTGAADDSGLPNDRFFAVRPEGSVSTLKIQRTERGDSAVYLCASSLYGSTEAFFGQGTRLTVV.